Below, 24 T cell receptor beta chains from the same sample are listed, as sequenced in a study of blood T cells in healthy people across ages. Then a second PCR, running about 7 to 11 cycles, was carried out with a sample-barcoded 5' primer and a J-beta primer mix. MiXCR, applied by TCRdb to the 5' RACE reads, yields one record per CDR3 protein. The sample has roughly 2 million distinct CDR3 sequences, around 50% seen once; the top ten hold less than 2.5%. Material for sequencing was blood. The receptors originated from a woman between 40 and 50 years old in good health.

This clonotype was counted between two and nine times. The V call is TRBV29-1, the J call TRBJ2-7; TRBD1 matches 8 bases. Germline assignment: CDR1 SQVTM and CDR2 ANQGSEA. The CDR3 consists of 16 residues. V was clipped by 4 bases and J by 2 bases; unmatched bases: 13. The DNA of the CDR3 is TGCAGCGTTGGGATCCCCGACGGACAGGGCACCTACGAGCAGTACTTC. Protein product: CSVGIPDGQGTYEQYF.

V usage is TRBV9 and J usage is TRBJ1-2; 7 bases agree with TRBD1. With 3 bases clipped from V and 4 bases from J, the junction kept 9 bases outside the gene matches. This CDR3 has 15 amino acids. Germline values: CDR1 SGDLS, CDR2 YYNGEE. The CDR3 spells CASSASTGVGYGYTF. The DNA of the CDR3 is TGTGCCAGCAGCGCCTCTACAGGGGTTGGCTATGGCTACACCTTC.

In this sample, this clonotype turned up once. The chain couples TRBV6-6 to TRBJ2-5, with 7 positions matching TRBD1. The junction had 7 bases not matched to a gene; V was cut back by 1 base and J by 5 bases. The CDR3 totals 15 residues. CDR1 MNHNY and CDR2 SVGAGI come from the germline V gene (reference sequence). CDR3 sequence reads: CASSYYGQAQETQYF. The DNA of the CDR3 is TGTGCCAGCAGTTACTACGGACAGGCCCAGGAGACCCAGTACTTC.

This clonotype was counted only a few times. The CDR3 protein is CAISEGGVGSLHEQYF. CDR3 DNA: TGTGCCATCAGTGAAGGAGGAGTTGGGTCCCTCCACGAGCAGTACTTC. The gene calls are TRBV10-3 and TRBJ2-7; D might be TRBD2 (5 bases). V lost 3 bases and J lost 5, with 20 bases in between. The V gene's germline CDR1 is ENHRY and CDR2 SYGVKD. CDR3 length: 16 residues.

The V gene is TRBV29-1, the J gene TRBJ1-2; D may be TRBD1 (6 bases). This CDR3 contains 17 residues. The germline V gene encodes CDR1 SQVTM and CDR2 ANQGSEA. Trimming took 0 bases from V and 0 from J, leaving 17 bases between them. CDR3: CSVEDWKGGPTNYGYTF. The CDR3 coding sequence is TGCAGCGTTGAAGATTGGAAGGGGGGGCCAACTAACTATGGCTACACCTTC.

This clonotype came up a few times. The genes are TRBV9 and TRBJ2-7; D remains ambiguous. The J call could be wrong; TRBJ2-5 is a better fit for the DNA end. Germline loops: CDR1 SGDLS, CDR2 YYNGEE. The length of the CDR3 is 15 residues. The CDR3 protein is CASSVEGWVSETQYF. The CDR3 nucleotides read TGTGCCAGCAGCGTAGAGGGATGGGTGTCAGAGACCCAGTACTTC.

Only one count was recorded for this clonotype. The chain uses TRBV5-4 and TRBJ2-3; D is ambiguous. The V gene's germline CDR1 is SGHNT and CDR2 YYREEE (reference sequence). Trimming took off 1 base at V and 0 bases at J, with 15 bases between the two ends. The CDR3 totals 17 residues. CDR3 DNA: TGTGCCAGCAGCTTGCAGCAGGTAGGCTACAGCACAGATACGCAGTATTTT. Protein: CASSLQQVGYSTDTQYF.

V usage is TRBV6-6 and J usage is TRBJ2-5; 8 bases align to TRBD1. The DNA end lines up better with TRBJ2-4; the J call may be wrong. Per the germline V gene, CDR1 is MNHNY and CDR2 is SVGAGI (reference sequence). CDR3 length: 13 residues. Here the CDR3 reads CASSQDRVNIQYF. CDR3 DNA: TGTGCCAGCAGTCAGGACAGGGTAAACATTCAGTACTTC.

This sequence joins TRBV3-1 and TRBJ1-1; 9 bases are a match to TRBD1. The V gene's germline CDR1 is LGHDT and CDR2 YNNKEL (reference sequence). This CDR3 is 15 amino acids long. Unmatched junction bases numbered 2, after V lost 2 bases and J lost 1 base. The CDR3 region is CASSQHRGPNTEAFF. CDR3 coding DNA: TGTGCCAGCAGCCAACACAGGGGGCCGAACACTGAAGCTTTCTTT. The entire variable domain, with the rest obtained from reference TRBV3-1 and TRBJ1-1, is as follows: DTAVSQTPKYLVTQMGNDKSIKCEQNLGHDTMYWYKQDSKKFLKIMFSYNNKELIINETVPNRFSPKSPDKAHLNLHINSLELGDSAVYFCASSQHRGPNTEAFFGQGTRLTVV.

The genes are TRBV6-5 and TRBJ2-7; no clear D gene. The DNA end favors TRBJ2-5, so the J call may be wrong. The CDR3 totals 13 residues. Per germline, CDR1 MNHEY and CDR2 SVGAGI. CDR3 nucleotide sequence: TGTGCCAGCAGTTACGGCGAGGTAGAGACCCAGTACTTC. It codes for CASSYGEVETQYF.

This clonotype was seen a few times. The chain employs TRBV20-1 and TRBJ2-1, with a possible D match to TRBD1 (6 bases). The CDR3 consists of 14 residues. The ends were cut back, 3 bases at V and 0 bases at J, with 9 bases in the middle. The germline CDR1 and CDR2 sequences are DFQATT and SNEGSKA (reference sequence). As DNA, the CDR3 is TGCAGTGCTAGGGGGACAAGCTCCTACAATGAGCAGTTCTTC. Protein: CSARGTSSYNEQFF.

The CDR3 reads CASSGRISVDEQYF. The CDR3 nucleotides are TGTGCCAGCAGCGGAAGGATCTCAGTCGATGAGCAGTACTTC. The chain employs TRBV2 and TRBJ2-5; D is unclear. This CDR3 is built from 14 residues. The V end lost 6 bases, the J end lost 11 bases, and 22 bases lay between the germline ends. CDR1 and CDR2 (germline): SNHLY, FYNNEI.

The rearrangement links TRBV25-1 to TRBJ1-2, with 9 bases lining up with TRBD1. The CDR3 is 16 residues long. Germline CDR1 is MGHDK and CDR2 is SYGVNS. V lost 5 bases to trimming and J lost 7 bases; unmatched junction nucleotides: 14. The chain's CDR3 is CASSPSGTGMVGGYTF. The DNA for the CDR3 is TGTGCCAGCAGTCCCTCCGGGACAGGGATGGTGGGTGGCTACACCTTC.

This clonotype was recorded a few times. The chain employs TRBV9 and TRBJ2-1, with 10 positions matching TRBD2. This CDR3 contains 16 residues. With V trimmed by 4 bases and J by 7 bases, 11 bases remained unmatched. Germline V lookup: CDR1 SGDLS, CDR2 YYNGEE. The CDR3 protein is CASSLTPGTSVNEQFF. For the CDR3, the DNA is TGTGCCAGCAGCCTTACTCCCGGGACTAGCGTTAATGAGCAGTTCTTC.

V and J are TRBV5-8 and TRBJ2-4; 7 nucleotides match TRBD2. CDR1 is SGHTS, CDR2 YDEGEE, per germline. V was clipped by 2 bases and J by 3 bases; unmatched bases: 5. CDR3 length: 15 residues. CDR3 sequence: CASSFVASGKNIQYF. Written as DNA, the CDR3 is TGTGCCAGCAGCTTCGTGGCTAGCGGCAAAAACATTCAGTACTTC.

This chain joins TRBV20-1 and TRBJ2-1; 13 bases are shared with TRBD2. CDR1 and CDR2 (germline): DFQATT, SNEGSKA (reference sequence). This CDR3 is built from 15 residues. V lost 2 bases, J lost 4 bases, and 2 bases stayed unmatched. DNA of the CDR3: TGCAGTGCTAGACCGACTAGCGGGAGGTACAATGAGCAGTTCTTC. Its translation is CSARPTSGRYNEQFF.

The gene calls are TRBV20-1 and TRBJ2-7; 14 bases fit TRBD2. The germline CDR1 and CDR2 sequences are DFQATT and SNEGSKA (reference sequence). The length of the CDR3 is 13 residues. V was pared by 6 bases and J by 6 bases, with 4 bases of the junction left unmatched. The CDR3 bases are TGCAGTGCCAGACTAGCGGGGGGGAGCGAGCAGTACTTC. Its protein is CSARLAGGSEQYF.

Turning to this clonotype: Relative to the germline gene, one junction end is altered; a read error may explain this. The CDR3 spells CASSQAVQSATYGQYF. The CDR3 nucleotides read TGTGCCAGCAGCCAAGCAGTACAGAGTGCAACCTACGGGCAGTACTTC. This chain connects TRBV4-2 to TRBJ2-7; D ambiguous. Per the germline V gene, CDR1 is LGHNA and CDR2 is YNFKEQ. The CDR3 totals 16 residues.

This chain uses TRBV5-1 with TRBJ2-1, with 8 bases matching TRBD2. Trimming took 4 bases from V and 9 from J; bases not matched to a gene: 12. This CDR3 is built from 15 residues. Per germline, CDR1 SGHRS and CDR2 YFSETQ. The CDR3, as DNA: TGCGCCAGCAGCAGCGACGGGACTAGTATTACTGAGCAGTTCTTC. This sequence encodes CASSSDGTSITEQFF.

V is TRBV5-1 and J is TRBJ2-1, with a weak D call TRBD1 (6 bases). TRBJ2-7 matches the DNA end more closely, so the J call is doubtful. The germline CDR1 and CDR2 sequences are SGHRS and YFSETQ. The CDR3 consists of 17 residues. CDR3 region: CASSLVDSSDSYNEQYF. In nucleotides, the CDR3 is TGCGCCAGCAGCTTGGTGGACAGCTCCGACTCCTACAATGAGCAGTACTTC.

This clonotype was found a few times. The rearrangement joins TRBV4-3 to TRBJ1-2; no clear D. The CDR3 has 17 amino acids. Trimming took off 2 bases at V and 4 bases at J, with 20 bases between the two ends. Germline values: CDR1 LGHNA, CDR2 YSLEER. The CDR3: CASSQTRALRMPYGYTF. CDR3 bases: TGCGCCAGCAGCCAAACCCGCGCTTTGAGGATGCCCTATGGCTACACCTTC.

In the case of this clonotype: One junction end does not reproduce the germline sequence, and a read error may be involved. This chain links TRBV29-1 with TRBJ2-3, with a weak D call TRBD1 (5 bases). CDR3 length equals 14 residues. Germline assignment: CDR1 SQVTM and CDR2 ANQGSEA. CDR3 in DNA: TGCAGCGCCCCAGGGTTAGGTACTACAGATGCGCAGTATTTT. Protein: CSAPGLGTTDAQYF.

There are a few counts of this clonotype. The chain has TRBV4-2 and TRBJ2-3, with a possible D match to TRBD1 (6 bases). The CDR3 loop spans 13 amino acids. V lost 3 bases and J lost 8, with 12 bases in between. Germline CDR1 LGHNA, CDR2 YNFKEQ. CDR3 sequence: CASSQLQGGTQYF. CDR3 coding DNA: TGTGCCAGCAGCCAGCTCCAAGGGGGTACGCAGTATTTT.

The chain carries TRBV29-1 and TRBJ2-3; 7 bases match TRBD2. This CDR3 contains 18 residues. Germline-derived CDR1 and CDR2 are SQVTM and ANQGSEA. Trimming took 8 bases from V and 4 from J; bases not matched to a gene: 24. The CDR3 DNA reads as TGCAGCTACCAAGGGCCTAGCGGAACCTCCCCTTGGGCAGATACGCAGTATTTT. It encodes CSYQGPSGTSPWADTQYF.